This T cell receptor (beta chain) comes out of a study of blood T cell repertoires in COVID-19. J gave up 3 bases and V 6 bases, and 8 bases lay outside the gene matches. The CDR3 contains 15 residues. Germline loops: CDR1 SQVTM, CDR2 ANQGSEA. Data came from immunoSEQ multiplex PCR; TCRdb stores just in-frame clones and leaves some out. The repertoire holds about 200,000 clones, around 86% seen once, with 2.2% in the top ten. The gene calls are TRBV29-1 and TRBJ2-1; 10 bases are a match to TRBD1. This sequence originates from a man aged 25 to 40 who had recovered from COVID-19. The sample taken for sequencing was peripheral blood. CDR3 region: CSVEPGQGFYNEQFF. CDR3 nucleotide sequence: TGCAGCGTAGAACCGGGACAGGGGTTCTACAATGAGCAGTTCTTC.